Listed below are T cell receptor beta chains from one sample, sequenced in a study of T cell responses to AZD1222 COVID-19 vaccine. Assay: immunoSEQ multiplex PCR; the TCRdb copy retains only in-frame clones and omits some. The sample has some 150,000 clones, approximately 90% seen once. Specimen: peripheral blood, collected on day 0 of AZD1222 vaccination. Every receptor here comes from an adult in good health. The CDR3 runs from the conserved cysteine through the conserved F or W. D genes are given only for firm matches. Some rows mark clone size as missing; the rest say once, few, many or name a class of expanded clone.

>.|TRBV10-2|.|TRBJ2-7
CASRKDLSYEQYF
TGCGCCAGCAGAAAAGACTTATCCTACGAGCAGTACTTC
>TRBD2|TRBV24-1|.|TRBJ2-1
CATSDRTSGSSNEQFF
TGTGCCACCAGTGATCGGACTAGCGGGAGTTCGAATGAGCAGTTCTTC
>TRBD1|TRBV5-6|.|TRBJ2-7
CAGSLEQGFWNEQYF
TGTGCCGGCAGCTTGGAACAGGGGTTCTGGAACGAGCAGTACTTC
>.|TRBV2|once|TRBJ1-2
CASSRDLPSYGYTF
TGTGCCAGCAGCCGGGACCTCCCCTCTTATGGCTACACCTTC
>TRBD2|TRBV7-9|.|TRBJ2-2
CASSLSGSTPGELFF
TGTGCCAGCAGCTTAAGCGGGAGTACCCCCGGGGAGCTGTTTTTT
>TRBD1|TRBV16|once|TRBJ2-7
CASSGQGAGTFYEQYF
TGTGCCAGCAGCGGACAGGGGGCAGGGACGTTCTACGAGCAGTACTTC
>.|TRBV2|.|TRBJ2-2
CASSVAVDTGELFF
TGTGCCAGCAGTGTAGCGGTTGACACCGGGGAGCTGTTTTTT
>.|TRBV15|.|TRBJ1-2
CATSREEGPGSYGYTF
TGTGCCACCAGCAGAGAAGAGGGCCCCGGGTCCTATGGCTACACCTTC
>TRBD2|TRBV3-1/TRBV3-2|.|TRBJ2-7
CASSQASGRKGEQYF
TGTGCCAGCAGCCAGGCTAGCGGGAGGAAGGGCGAGCAGTACTTC
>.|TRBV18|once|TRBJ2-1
CASSLGEVEQFF
TGTGCCAGCTCACTTGGCGAGGTTGAGCAGTTCTTC
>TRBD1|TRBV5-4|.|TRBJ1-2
CASSGLGTGEWGGYTF
TGTGCCAGCAGCGGATTGGGGACAGGGGAGTGGGGTGGCTACACCTTC
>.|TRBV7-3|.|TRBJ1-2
CASSLNRAGDGYTF
TGTGCCAGCAGCTTAAATCGGGCAGGGGATGGCTACACCTTC
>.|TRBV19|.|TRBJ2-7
CASSIVGEAYEQYF
TGTGCCAGTAGTATTGTAGGGGAGGCCTACGAGCAGTACTTC
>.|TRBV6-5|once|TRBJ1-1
CASRPPGRTEAFF
TGTGCCAGCAGACCCCCAGGGCGGACTGAAGCTTTCTTT
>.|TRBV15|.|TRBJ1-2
CATRPGKGRDYGYTF
TGTGCCACCAGACCTGGGAAGGGAAGGGACTATGGCTACACCTTC
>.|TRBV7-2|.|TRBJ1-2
CASSPRTDPYCYTF
TGTGCCAGCAGCCCCAGGACAGACCCCTATTGCTACACCTTC
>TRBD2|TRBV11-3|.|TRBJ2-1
CASRGGGPLNEQFF
TGTGCCAGCAGGGGGGGAGGGCCCCTCAATGAGCAGTTCTTC
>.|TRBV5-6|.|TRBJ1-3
CASSLRGSSGNTIYF
TGTGCCAGCAGCTTGAGGGGGTCCTCTGGAAACACCATATATTTT